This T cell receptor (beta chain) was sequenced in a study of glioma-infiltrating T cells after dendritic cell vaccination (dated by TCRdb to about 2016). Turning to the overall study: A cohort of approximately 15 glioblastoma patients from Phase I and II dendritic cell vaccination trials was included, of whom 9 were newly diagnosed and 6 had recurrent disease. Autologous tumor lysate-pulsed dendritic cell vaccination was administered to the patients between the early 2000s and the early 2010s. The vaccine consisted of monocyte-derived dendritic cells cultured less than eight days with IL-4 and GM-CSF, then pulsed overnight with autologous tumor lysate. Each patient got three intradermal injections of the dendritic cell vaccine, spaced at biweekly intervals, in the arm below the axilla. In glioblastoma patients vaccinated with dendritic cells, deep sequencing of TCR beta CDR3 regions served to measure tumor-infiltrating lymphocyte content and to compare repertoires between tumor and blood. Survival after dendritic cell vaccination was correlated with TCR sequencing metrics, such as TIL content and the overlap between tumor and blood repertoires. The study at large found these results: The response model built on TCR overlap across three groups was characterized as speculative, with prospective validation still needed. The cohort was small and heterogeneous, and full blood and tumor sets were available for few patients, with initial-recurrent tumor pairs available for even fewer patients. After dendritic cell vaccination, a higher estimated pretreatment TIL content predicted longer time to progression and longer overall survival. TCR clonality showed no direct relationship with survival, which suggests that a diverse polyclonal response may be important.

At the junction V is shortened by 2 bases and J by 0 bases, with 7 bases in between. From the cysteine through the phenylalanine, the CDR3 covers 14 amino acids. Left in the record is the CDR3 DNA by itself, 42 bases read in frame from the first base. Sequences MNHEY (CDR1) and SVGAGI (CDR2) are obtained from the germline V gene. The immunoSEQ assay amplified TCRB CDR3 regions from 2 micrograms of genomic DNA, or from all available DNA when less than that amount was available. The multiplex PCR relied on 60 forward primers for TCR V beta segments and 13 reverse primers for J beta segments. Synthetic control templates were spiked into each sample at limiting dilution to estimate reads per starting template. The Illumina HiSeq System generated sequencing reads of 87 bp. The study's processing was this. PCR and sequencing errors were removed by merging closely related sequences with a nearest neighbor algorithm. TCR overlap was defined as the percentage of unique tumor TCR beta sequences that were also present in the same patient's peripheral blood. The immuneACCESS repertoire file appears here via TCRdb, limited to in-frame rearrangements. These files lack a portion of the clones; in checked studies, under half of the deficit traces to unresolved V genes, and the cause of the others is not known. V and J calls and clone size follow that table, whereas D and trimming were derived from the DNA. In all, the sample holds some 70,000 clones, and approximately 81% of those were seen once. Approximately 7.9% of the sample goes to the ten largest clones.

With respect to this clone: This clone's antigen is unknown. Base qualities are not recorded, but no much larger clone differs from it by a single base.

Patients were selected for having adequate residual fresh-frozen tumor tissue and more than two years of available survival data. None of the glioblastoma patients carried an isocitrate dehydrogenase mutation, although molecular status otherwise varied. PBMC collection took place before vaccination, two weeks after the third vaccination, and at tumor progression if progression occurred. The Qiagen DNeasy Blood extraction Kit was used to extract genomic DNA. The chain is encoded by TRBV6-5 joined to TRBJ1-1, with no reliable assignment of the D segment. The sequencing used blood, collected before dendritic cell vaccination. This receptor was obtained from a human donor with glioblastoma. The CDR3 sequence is CASSYDTLNTEAFF. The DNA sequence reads TGTGCCAGCAGTTACGACACCCTGAACACTGAAGCTTTCTTT.